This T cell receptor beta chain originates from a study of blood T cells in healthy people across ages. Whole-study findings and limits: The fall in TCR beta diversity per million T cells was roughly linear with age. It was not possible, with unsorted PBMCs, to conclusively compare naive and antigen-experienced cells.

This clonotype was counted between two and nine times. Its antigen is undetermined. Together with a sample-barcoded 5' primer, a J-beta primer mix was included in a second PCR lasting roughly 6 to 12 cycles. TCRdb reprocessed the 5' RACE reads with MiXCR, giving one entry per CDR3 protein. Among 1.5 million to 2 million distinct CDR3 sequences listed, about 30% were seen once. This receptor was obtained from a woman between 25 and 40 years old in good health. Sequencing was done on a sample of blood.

The CDR3 sequence: CSARTGRTQETQYF. CDR3 DNA sequence: TGCAGTGCTAGGACGGGACGTACTCAAGAGACCCAGTACTTC. The chain employs TRBV20-1 and TRBJ2-5; the D gene could be TRBD1 or TRBD2 (5 bases each). CDR1 and CDR2 from the germline V gene are DFQATT and SNEGSKA (reference sequence). The CDR3 has 14 residues. V lost 3 bases and J 2 bases, leaving 13 bases between the germline ends.